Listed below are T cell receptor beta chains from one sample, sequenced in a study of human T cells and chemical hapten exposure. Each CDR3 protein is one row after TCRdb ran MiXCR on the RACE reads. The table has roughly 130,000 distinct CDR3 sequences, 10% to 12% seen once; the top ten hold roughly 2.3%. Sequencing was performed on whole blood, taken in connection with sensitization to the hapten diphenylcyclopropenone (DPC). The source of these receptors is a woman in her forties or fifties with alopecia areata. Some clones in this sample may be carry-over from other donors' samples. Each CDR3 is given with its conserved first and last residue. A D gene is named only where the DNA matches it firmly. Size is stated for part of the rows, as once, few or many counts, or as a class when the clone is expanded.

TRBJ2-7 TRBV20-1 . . CSASGTVTYEQYF TGCAGTGCTAGTGGCACCGTAACATACGAGCAGTACTTC
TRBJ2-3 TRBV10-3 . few CATNPGGKPDTQYF TGTGCCACCAACCCAGGGGGGAAACCAGATACGCAGTATTTT
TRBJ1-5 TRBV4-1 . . CASSQDTGDGNQPQHF TGCGCCAGCAGCCAAGATACGGGAGACGGGAATCAGCCCCAGCATTTT
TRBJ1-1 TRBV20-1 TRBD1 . CSAKRTGWEGTEAFF TGCAGTGCCAAAAGGACAGGGTGGGAGGGCACTGAAGCTTTCTTT
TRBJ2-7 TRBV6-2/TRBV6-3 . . CASGWDTSYEQYF TGTGCCAGCGGATGGGACACCTCCTACGAGCAGTACTTC
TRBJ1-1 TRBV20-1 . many CSGGTEAFF TGCAGTGGAGGAACTGAAGCTTTCTTT
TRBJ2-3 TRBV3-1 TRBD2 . CASSQVASGRGDTQYF TGTGCCAGCAGCCAAGTGGCTAGCGGGAGAGGCGATACGCAGTATTTT
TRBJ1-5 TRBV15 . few CATSRDRTVNSNQPQHF TGTGCCACCAGCAGAGATCGTACAGTGAATAGCAATCAGCCCCAGCATTTT
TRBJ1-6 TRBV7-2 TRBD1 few CASSLEGTGLSPLHF TGTGCCAGCAGCTTAGAGGGGACAGGGCTATCACCCCTCCACTTT
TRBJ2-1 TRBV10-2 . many CASSEWGNEQFF TGCGCCAGCAGTGAGTGGGGGAATGAGCAGTTCTTC
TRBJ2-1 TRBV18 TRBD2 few CASGLAGDLYNEQFF TGTGCCAGCGGACTAGCGGGGGACCTTTACAATGAGCAGTTCTTC
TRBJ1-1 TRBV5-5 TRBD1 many CASSWDRLNTEAFF TGTGCCAGCAGCTGGGACAGGTTGAACACTGAAGCTTTCTTT
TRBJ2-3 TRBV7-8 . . CASSFPRRGPSTDTQYF TGTGCCAGCAGCTTCCCGAGGCGCGGGCCCAGCACAGATACGCAGTATTTT
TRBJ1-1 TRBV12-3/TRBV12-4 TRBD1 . CASSTPGGLTEAFF TGTGCCAGCAGTACACCAGGGGGCTTGACTGAAGCTTTCTTT
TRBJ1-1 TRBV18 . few CASSPSGNTEAFF TGTGCCAGCTCACCGTCCGGGAACACTGAAGCTTTCTTT
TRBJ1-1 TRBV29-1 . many CSVPQGVEAFF TGCAGCGTCCCCCAGGGTGTTGAAGCTTTCTTT
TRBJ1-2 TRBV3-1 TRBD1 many CASSQLGQGASYGYTF TGTGCCAGCAGCCAATTAGGACAGGGGGCTTCCTATGGCTACACCTTC
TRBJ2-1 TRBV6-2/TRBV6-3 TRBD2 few CASSLVRLAGQPNEQFF TGTGCCAGCAGCCTCGTTAGACTAGCGGGACAACCCAATGAGCAGTTCTTC
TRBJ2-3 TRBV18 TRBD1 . CASSATLGQDGTDTQYF TGTGCCAGCTCTGCTACCCTCGGACAGGACGGGACAGATACGCAGTATTTT
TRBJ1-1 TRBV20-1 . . CSARELSWDTEAFF TGCAGTGCTAGAGAACTCTCTTGGGACACTGAAGCTTTCTTT
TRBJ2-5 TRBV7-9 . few CASRTRGQETQYF TGTGCCAGCAGAACCCGGGGTCAAGAGACCCAGTACTTC
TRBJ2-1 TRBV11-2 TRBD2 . CASSFTSGREQFF TGTGCCAGCAGCTTTACTAGCGGGAGAGAGCAGTTCTTC
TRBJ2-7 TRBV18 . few CASSPGISYEQYF TGTGCCAGCTCACCCGGGATCTCCTACGAGCAGTACTTC
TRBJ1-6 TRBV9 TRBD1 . CASSEPGTGASAPLHF TGTGCCAGCAGCGAGCCGGGGACAGGGGCATCAGCACCCCTCCACTTT
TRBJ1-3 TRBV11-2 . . CASSLGSRGAGNTIYF TGTGCCAGCAGCTTAGGGTCCCGAGGGGCTGGAAACACCATATATTTT
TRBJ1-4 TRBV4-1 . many CASSQVTEKLFF TGCGCCAGCAGCCAAGTAACCGAAAAACTGTTTTTT
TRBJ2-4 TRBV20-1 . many CSARDYKGQNIQYF TGCAGTGCTAGGGATTACAAGGGGCAGAACATTCAGTACTTC
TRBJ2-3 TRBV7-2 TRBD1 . CASSLQRTGAGTDTQYF TGTGCCAGCAGCCTACAACGGACAGGGGCGGGCACAGATACGCAGTATTTT
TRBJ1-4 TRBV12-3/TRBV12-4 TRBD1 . CASSVRQGNEKLFF TGTGCCAGCAGTGTCCGACAGGGCAATGAAAAACTGTTTTTT
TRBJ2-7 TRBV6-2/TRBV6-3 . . CASSYDSRAYEQYF TGTGCCAGCAGTTACGATTCCAGGGCGTACGAGCAGTACTTC
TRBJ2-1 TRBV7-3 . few CASSLGTRHNEQFF TGTGCCAGCAGCTTAGGGACAAGGCACAATGAGCAGTTCTTC
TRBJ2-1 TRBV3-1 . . CASSPRQGGINEQFF TGTGCCAGCAGTCCACGACAGGGCGGGATCAATGAGCAGTTCTTC
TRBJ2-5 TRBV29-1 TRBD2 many CSGGLGETQYF TGCAGCGGGGGACTAGGGGAGACCCAGTACTTC
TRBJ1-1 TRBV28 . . CASSFSWVEAFF TGTGCCAGCAGTTTCAGTTGGGTTGAAGCTTTCTTT
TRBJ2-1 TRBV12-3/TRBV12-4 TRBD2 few CASRHTSGGYNEQFF TGTGCCAGCAGACATACTAGCGGGGGCTACAATGAGCAGTTCTTC
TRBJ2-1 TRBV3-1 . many CASSQDPGPGDEQFF TGTGCCAGCAGCCAAGACCCGGGACCGGGGGATGAGCAGTTCTTC
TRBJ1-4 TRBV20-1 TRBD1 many CSARDPPTGGEKLFF TGCAGTGCTAGAGATCCTCCGACAGGGGGAGAAAAACTGTTTTTT
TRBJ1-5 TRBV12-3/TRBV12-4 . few CASSFGVSGNQPQHF TGTGCCAGCAGTTTCGGGGTGAGTGGCAATCAGCCCCAGCATTTT
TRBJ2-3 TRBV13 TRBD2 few CASSFIAGGPSDTDTQYF TGTGCCAGCAGCTTCATAGCGGGGGGCCCTTCCGACACAGATACGCAGTATTTT
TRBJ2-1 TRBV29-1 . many CSVRSYNEQFF TGCAGCGTTAGGTCCTACAATGAGCAGTTCTTC
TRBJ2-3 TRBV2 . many CASSTSTDTQYF TGTGCCAGCAGTACGAGCACAGATACGCAGTATTTT
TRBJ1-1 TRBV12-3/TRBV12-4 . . CASSFPGKVNTEAFF TGTGCCAGCAGTTTCCCTGGGAAGGTGAACACTGAAGCTTTCTTT
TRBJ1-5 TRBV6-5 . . CASSATSSNQPQHF TGTGCCAGCAGTGCGACATCTAGCAATCAGCCCCAGCATTTT
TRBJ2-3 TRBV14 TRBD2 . CASSQEPLGLAGVDTQYF TGTGCCAGCAGCCAAGAGCCCCTCGGGCTAGCGGGAGTAGATACGCAGTATTTT
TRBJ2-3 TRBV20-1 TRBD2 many CSAPGTSGFTDTQYF TGCAGTGCCCCTGGGACTAGCGGATTCACAGATACGCAGTATTTT
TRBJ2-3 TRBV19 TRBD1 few CASSIGQGALDTQYF TGTGCCAGTAGTATAGGACAGGGGGCTCTAGATACGCAGTATTTT
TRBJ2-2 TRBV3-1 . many CASKILHGELFF TGTGCCAGCAAAATCCTCCACGGGGAGCTGTTTTTT
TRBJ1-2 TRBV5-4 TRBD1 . CASSPQGGHGYTF TGTGCCAGCAGTCCGCAGGGGGGCCATGGCTACACCTTC
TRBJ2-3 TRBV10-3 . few CALRRGETDTQYF TGTGCCCTTCGCCGGGGTGAGACAGATACGCAGTATTTT
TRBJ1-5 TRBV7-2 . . CASSTSYNQPQHF TGTGCCAGCAGCACATCCTATAATCAGCCCCAGCATTTT
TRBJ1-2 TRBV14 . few CASSLIDGGDGYTF TGTGCCAGCAGCCTTATAGACGGGGGAGATGGCTACACCTTC
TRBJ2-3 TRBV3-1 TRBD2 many CASGGLAGVTDTQYF TGTGCCAGCGGGGGGCTAGCGGGGGTCACAGATACGCAGTATTTT
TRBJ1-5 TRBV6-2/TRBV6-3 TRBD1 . CASSYAGGQPQHF TGTGCCAGCAGTTACGCAGGGGGACAGCCCCAGCATTTT
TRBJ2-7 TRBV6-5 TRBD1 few CASTRQGEQYF TGTGCCAGCACCAGACAGGGGGAGCAGTACTTC
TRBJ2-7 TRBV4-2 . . CASSHPGEYEQYF TGTGCCAGCAGCCACCCAGGGGAGTACGAGCAGTACTTC
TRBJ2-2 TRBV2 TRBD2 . CASSELAGEGGELFF TGTGCCAGCAGTGAGCTAGCGGGAGAGGGCGGGGAGCTGTTTTTT
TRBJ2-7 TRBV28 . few CASSPWRGTYEQYF TGTGCCAGCAGTCCCTGGAGGGGGACCTACGAGCAGTACTTC
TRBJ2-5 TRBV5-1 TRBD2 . CASGGLAGGPETQYF TGCGCCAGCGGGGGACTAGCGGGAGGGCCCGAGACCCAGTACTTC
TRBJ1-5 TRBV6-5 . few CASSRRVDQPQHF TGTGCCAGCAGCCGGCGAGTGGACCAGCCCCAGCATTTT
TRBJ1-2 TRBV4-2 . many CASSQDWTGPSKGGYTF TGTGCCAGCAGCCAAGATTGGACCGGGCCTAGCAAAGGAGGCTACACCTTC